These T cell receptor beta chains were read from a single sample in a study of cytomegalovirus exposure and HLA in healthy donors. Generated by immunoSEQ multiplex PCR, the TCRdb table keeps only in-frame clones and is missing some. The profile shows 120,000 or so clones, around four fifths of them singletons. Sequenced material: PBMCs. These receptors originate from a young man in good health and CMV-seropositive. CDR3s include the opening cysteine and the closing phenylalanine or tryptophan. The order of the fields is D gene, clone size, J gene, V gene, CDR3 DNA, CDR3 protein. The D gene is left open where the match is weak. Expanded clones are given a class, and other clones once, few, many or no size at all.

D: .
size: .
J: TRBJ2-1
V: TRBV19
DNA: TGTGCCAGTACCGACGAAGGGGCGCCTAAATTCAATGAGCAGTTCTTC
CDR3: CASTDEGAPKFNEQFF

D: .
size: .
J: TRBJ1-1
V: TRBV11-2
DNA: TGTGCCAGCAGCTTAGCCCGAGGGATGGAAGCTTTCTTT
CDR3: CASSLARGMEAFF

D: TRBD1
size: once
J: TRBJ2-3
V: TRBV5-1
DNA: TGCGCCAGCAGCATGGGACAGGGCACAGATACGCAGTATTTT
CDR3: CASSMGQGTDTQYF

D: .
size: .
J: TRBJ2-5
V: TRBV23-1
DNA: TGCGCCAGCAGTCAGTCGAAGGGGCAAATCGAGACCCAGTACTTC
CDR3: CASSQSKGQIETQYF

D: TRBD1
size: once
J: TRBJ2-1
V: TRBV29-1
DNA: TGCAGCGTTACCAGGACAGGGACGTCCTACAATGAGCAGTTCTTC
CDR3: CSVTRTGTSYNEQFF

D: TRBD1
size: .
J: TRBJ1-2
V: TRBV28
DNA: TGTGCCATCAAGGACAGGGTCTATGGCTACACCTTC
CDR3: CAIKDRVYGYTF

D: TRBD2
size: .
J: TRBJ2-7
V: TRBV6-1
DNA: TGTGCCAGCAGCCCAACTAGCGGGGAGTCCTACGAGCAGTACTTC
CDR3: CASSPTSGESYEQYF

D: TRBD1
size: .
J: TRBJ1-6
V: TRBV7-3
DNA: TGTGCCAGCAGCTTACCTTCGACAGGGGTTTCACCCCTCCACTTT
CDR3: CASSLPSTGVSPLHF

D: .
size: .
J: TRBJ2-2
V: TRBV11-2
DNA: TGTGCCAGCAATCCACTAAACACCGGGGAGCTGTTTTTT
CDR3: CASNPLNTGELFF

D: TRBD2
size: .
J: TRBJ2-1
V: TRBV7-2
DNA: TGTGCCAGCAGCTACGGACTAGCGGGGGACAATGAGCAGTTCTTC
CDR3: CASSYGLAGDNEQFF

D: .
size: .
J: TRBJ1-2
V: TRBV7-8
DNA: TGTGCCAGCAGCTTCGGGGGGCAGGAGGGCTACACCTTC
CDR3: CASSFGGQEGYTF

D: .
size: .
J: TRBJ1-1
V: TRBV7-2
DNA: TGTGCCAGCAGCCTCTGGGGGGACACTGAAGCTTTCTTT
CDR3: CASSLWGDTEAFF

D: TRBD1
size: .
J: TRBJ2-3
V: TRBV11-2
DNA: TGTGCCAGCAGCTTAGGACAGGGGAAGGATACGCAGTATTTT
CDR3: CASSLGQGKDTQYF

D: TRBD1
size: .
J: TRBJ2-7
V: TRBV28
DNA: TGTGCCAGCAGCCGGGACAGGACCTCCTACGAGCAGTACTTC
CDR3: CASSRDRTSYEQYF

D: TRBD1
size: .
J: TRBJ1-2
V: TRBV6-5
DNA: TGTGCCAGCAGTTCAGGGGGCCCATATGGCTACACCTTC
CDR3: CASSSGGPYGYTF

D: .
size: .
J: TRBJ1-1
V: TRBV9
DNA: TGTGCCAGCACCGCGGGCTCGAACACTGAAGCTTTCTTT
CDR3: CASTAGSNTEAFF

D: TRBD1
size: .
J: TRBJ2-7
V: TRBV6-6
DNA: TGTGCCAGCAGTCAGACAGGGGGTCCCTACGAGCAGTACTTC
CDR3: CASSQTGGPYEQYF

D: TRBD1
size: .
J: TRBJ1-2
V: TRBV5-6
DNA: TGTGCCAGCAGCCCTCGACAGGGGGCTCCATCGCTCCAATATGGCTACACCTTC
CDR3: CASSPRQGAPSLQYGYTF

D: .
size: .
J: TRBJ1-1
V: TRBV6-5
DNA: TGTGCCAGCAGTTACGACAGTGCGTTTGAAGCTTTCTTT
CDR3: CASSYDSAFEAFF

D: .
size: .
J: TRBJ1-5
V: TRBV5-1
DNA: TGCGCCAGCAGCTTGGGTCTTCAGGGCGATCAGCCCCAGCATTTT
CDR3: CASSLGLQGDQPQHF

D: .
size: .
J: TRBJ1-5
V: TRBV28
DNA: TGTGCCTCCAAAAGGGGGGGGAGCAATCAGCCCCAGCATTTT
CDR3: CASKRGGSNQPQHF

D: TRBD2
size: many
J: TRBJ2-3
V: TRBV5-3
DNA: TGTGCCAGAAGCCCTGAATCCGGGGGGGGCACAGATACGCAGTATTTT
CDR3: CARSPESGGGTDTQYF

D: .
size: .
J: TRBJ1-5
V: TRBV6-6
DNA: TGTGCCAGCAGTCGGACAGGCAATCAGCCCCAGCATTTT
CDR3: CASSRTGNQPQHF

D: .
size: .
J: TRBJ2-1
V: TRBV5-1
DNA: TGCGCCAGCAGCTCGGCCGGAGGTACCTACAATGAGCAGTTCTTC
CDR3: CASSSAGGTYNEQFF

D: .
size: .
J: TRBJ1-5
V: TRBV25-1
DNA: TGTGCCAGCAGTGAATATCCGGCAAAAACGGGTCAGCCCCAGCATTTT
CDR3: CASSEYPAKTGQPQHF

D: .
size: few
J: TRBJ1-1
V: TRBV4-1
DNA: TGCGCCAGCAGCCAAGAAAGGAGGGGTTGGAACACTGAAGCTTTCTTT
CDR3: CASSQERRGWNTEAFF

D: TRBD1
size: .
J: TRBJ2-3
V: TRBV18
DNA: TGTGCCAGCTCAAGAGATAAGACAGGGGCAGATACGCAGTATTTT
CDR3: CASSRDKTGADTQYF

D: .
size: .
J: TRBJ2-7
V: TRBV4-1
DNA: TGCGCCAGCAGCCAAGATCCCCCTCTAGCTCTAATCGACGAGCAGTACTTC
CDR3: CASSQDPPLALIDEQYF

D: .
size: .
J: TRBJ2-7
V: TRBV9
DNA: TGTGCCAGCAGCGGGGAGTCGAGCTCCTACGAGCAGTACTTC
CDR3: CASSGESSSYEQYF

D: .
size: .
J: TRBJ2-7
V: TRBV7-8
DNA: TGTGCCAGCAGCCTTAAATCCTACGAGCAGTACTTC
CDR3: CASSLKSYEQYF

D: TRBD1
size: .
J: TRBJ2-7
V: TRBV4-1
DNA: TGCGCCAGCAGCCAAGATAGGCCAGGGGGCGGTCTACGAGTTGAGCAGTACTTC
CDR3: CASSQDRPGGGLRVEQYF

D: .
size: .
J: TRBJ1-3
V: TRBV29-1
DNA: TGCAGCGTTGAAGAGGAGCGCGGCCACTCTGGAAACACCATATATTTT
CDR3: CSVEEERGHSGNTIYF

D: .
size: few
J: TRBJ2-7
V: TRBV21-1
DNA: TGTGCCAGCACCAAAACCCCCGGGGACAGGGCCGCCTACGAGCAGTACTTC
CDR3: CASTKTPGDRAAYEQYF

D: .
size: .
J: TRBJ2-1
V: TRBV11-3
DNA: TGTGCCAGCAGCTTATCCCCCCGTCAGGGGCCCCGGGACAATGAGCAGTTCTTC
CDR3: CASSLSPRQGPRDNEQFF

D: .
size: few
J: TRBJ2-1
V: TRBV27
DNA: TGTGCCAGCGGACTGGTCTCCTACAATGAGCAGTTCTTC
CDR3: CASGLVSYNEQFF

D: TRBD1
size: .
J: TRBJ1-1
V: TRBV19
DNA: TGTGCCAGTAGTTTACAGGGGGCTGGAACTGAAGCTTTCTTT
CDR3: CASSLQGAGTEAFF

D: .
size: few
J: TRBJ2-2
V: TRBV7-6
DNA: TGTGCCAGCAATATCGGCGGGAACACCGGGGAGCTGTTTTTT
CDR3: CASNIGGNTGELFF

D: TRBD1
size: .
J: TRBJ2-2
V: TRBV6-4
DNA: TGTGCCAGCAGTGTCCTGGCAGGGGGTACCGGGGAGCTGTTTTTT
CDR3: CASSVLAGGTGELFF

D: TRBD1
size: .
J: TRBJ2-6
V: TRBV27
DNA: TGTGCCAGCAGTTTGGCACAGGGGTCCTCTGGGGCCAACGTCCTGACTTTC
CDR3: CASSLAQGSSGANVLTF

D: TRBD2
size: .
J: TRBJ2-7
V: TRBV4-1
DNA: TGCGCCAGCAGCCCCTCGACCGGACTAGCGGGGACCGCCTACGAGCAGTACTTC
CDR3: CASSPSTGLAGTAYEQYF